This T cell receptor beta chain was sequenced for a study of OX40 agonist ivuxolimab in advanced cancers. Study background: Ivuxolimab is a fully human IgG2 antibody that activates OX40 (CD134).

Generated by immunoSEQ multiplex PCR, the TCRdb table keeps only in-frame clones and is missing some. The sample yields tens of thousands of clones, around 94% seen once. Trimming took off 10 bases at V and 3 bases at J, with 16 bases between the two ends. Germline lookup yields CDR1 LNHDA and CDR2 SQIVND (reference sequence). The CDR3 sequence is 13 residues long. This chain joins TRBV19 and TRBJ2-7; no definite D call. This clonotype was obtained from an adult with an advanced solid tumor such as melanoma, head and neck, liver or kidney cancer. The specimen comprised CD4+ or CD8+ T cells sorted from blood, sampled in a trial of the OX40 agonist ivuxolimab. For the CDR3, the DNA is TGTGCCACCGCCGCCGGCCAAGACTACGAGCAGTACTTC. Protein product: CATAAGQDYEQYF.